This T cell receptor (beta chain) was sequenced in a study of early T cells in non-severe SARS-CoV-2 infection. Background on the study: Sequencing input comprised bulk RNA from unsorted whole blood; chain pairing was not available.

This clonotype was seen a few times. cDNA molecules, individually, were tagged with unique molecular identifiers. TCRdb passed the 5' RACE reads through MiXCR, listing each CDR3 protein once. The sample lists approximately 120,000 distinct CDR3 sequences, more than 12% occurring once. The clonotype originates from an adult who was a healthcare worker with PCR-confirmed SARS-CoV-2 infection or an uninfected control (not recorded which). The sample comprised whole blood.

CDR3 sequence: CASRIFLRAGSGANVLTF. CDR3 sequence (DNA): TGTGCCAGCAGGATCTTTCTACGCGCGGGCTCTGGGGCCAACGTCCTGACTTTC. The V gene is TRBV25-1, the J gene TRBJ2-6, with a possible D match to TRBD2 (5 bases). Germline V lookup: CDR1 MGHDK, CDR2 SYGVNS. Trimming removed 6 bases at V and 0 bases at J, with 18 bases between. The CDR3 has 18 residues.